The clone carrying this T cell receptor beta chain has a handful of counts. A single record per CDR3 protein comes from TCRdb applying MiXCR to the 5' RACE reads. The table includes some 250,000 distinct CDR3 sequences, approximately 19% detected once. The data derive from a study of T-cell memory formation after mild COVID-19. The source material was PBMCs or a T cell subset sorted from them (not recorded which). The receptor was isolated from a man between 18 and 35 years old who had mild COVID-19 (a few samples of this study predate the infection). Cell type and time point are not known.

The CDR3 sequence is CASSSVRQGLGKLFF. In nucleotides, the CDR3 is TGCGCCAGCTCCTCCGTTCGACAGGGATTAGGAAAACTGTTTTTT. V gene TRBV5-1 combines with J gene TRBJ1-4, with TRBD1 matching 7 bases. CDR3 length: 15 amino acids. V lost 7 bases to trimming and J lost 10 bases; unmatched junction nucleotides: 16. Germline assignment: CDR1 SGHRS and CDR2 YFSETQ.